This TCR beta chain stems from a study of blood T cell repertoires in COVID-19. As for the study in general: Both acute and convalescent COVID-19 samples were obtained from the United States, Italy and Spain.

This CDR3 region has 15 residues. The V gene end was trimmed by 5 bases and the J gene end by 2 bases; junction bases not matched to a gene: 8. Germline V gene sequence: CDR1 SGHAT, CDR2 FQNNGV. Here immunoSEQ multiplex PCR was the method, and the copy in TCRdb shows in-frame clones only, minus some. The table has 150,000 to 200,000 clones, roughly 86% seen once; the top ten hold just under 2.5%. The chain is built from TRBV11-2 and TRBJ1-1; 7 nucleotides match TRBD1. The sequenced material came from peripheral blood. The TCR was taken from a man aged 35-49 years with active or convalescent COVID-19. CDR3 loop: CASSPGGPLNTEAFF. CDR3 sequence (DNA): TGTGCCAGCAGCCCAGGGGGACCTTTAAACACTGAAGCTTTCTTT.